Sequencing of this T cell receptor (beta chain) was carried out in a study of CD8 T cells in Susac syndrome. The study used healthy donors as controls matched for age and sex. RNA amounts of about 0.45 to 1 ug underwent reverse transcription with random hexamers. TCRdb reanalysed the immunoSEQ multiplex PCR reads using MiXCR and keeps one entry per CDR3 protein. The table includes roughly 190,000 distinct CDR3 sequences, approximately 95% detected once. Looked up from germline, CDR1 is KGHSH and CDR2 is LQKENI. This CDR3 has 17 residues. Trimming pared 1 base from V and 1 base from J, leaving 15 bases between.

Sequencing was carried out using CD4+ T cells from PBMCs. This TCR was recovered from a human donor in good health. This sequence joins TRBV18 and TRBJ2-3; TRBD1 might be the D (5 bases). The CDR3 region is CASSPLPGKVGTDTQYF. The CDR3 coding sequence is TGTGCCAGCTCACCACTTCCAGGGAAAGTGGGCACAGATACGCAGTATTTT.